Detailed here is one TCR beta chain. Its antigen is as yet unknown. This may come from a read error, since a much larger clone is one base off. These data belong to a study of molecular identifiers for immune sequencing clone quantification. Study outcomes and limitations: Effector cells had over 99% of their molecules in clones above 20 RNA copies, while naive cells had under 1%.

MiXCR, run by TCRdb on the PCR reads, gives a single entry per CDR3 protein. The sample yields over 90,000 distinct CDR3 sequences, about 35% seen once. V lost 8 bases to trimming and J lost 2 bases; unmatched junction nucleotides: 8. In germline, CDR1 is SGHVS, CDR2 FQNEAQ. The CDR3 extends over 15 amino acids. The source is a human donor in good health. Some libraries in this study had Jurkat cell RNA spiked in. This sequence joins TRBV7-8 and TRBJ2-7; 11 positions match TRBD2. The specimen sequenced was naive CD8+ T cells from blood, with Jurkat cell RNA spiked in. The subset denotes: FACS-sorted CD8+CD4-CCR7+CD45RA+ naive T cells. This CDR3 reads CASCQTSGSTYEQYF. The CDR3 DNA follows: TGTGCCAGCTGCCAAACTAGCGGGAGTACCTACGAGCAGTACTTC.